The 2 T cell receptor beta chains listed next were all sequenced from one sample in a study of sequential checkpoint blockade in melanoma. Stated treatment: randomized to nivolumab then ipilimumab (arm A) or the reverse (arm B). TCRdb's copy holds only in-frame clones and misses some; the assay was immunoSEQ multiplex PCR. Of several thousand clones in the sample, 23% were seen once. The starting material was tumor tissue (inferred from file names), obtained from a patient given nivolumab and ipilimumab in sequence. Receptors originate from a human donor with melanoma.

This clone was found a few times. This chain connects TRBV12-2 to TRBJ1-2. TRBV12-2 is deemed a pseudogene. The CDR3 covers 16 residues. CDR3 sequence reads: CASRLEFWVPNYGYTF. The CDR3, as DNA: TGTGCAAGTCGCTTAGAATTCTGGGTCCCTAACTATGGCTACACCTTC.

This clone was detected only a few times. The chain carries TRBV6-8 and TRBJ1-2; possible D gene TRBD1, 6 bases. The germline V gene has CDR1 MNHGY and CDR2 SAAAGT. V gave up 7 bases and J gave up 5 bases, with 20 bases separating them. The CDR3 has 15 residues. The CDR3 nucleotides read TGTGCCAGCACCTCCGACAGGACCACCCCATATGGCTACACCTTC. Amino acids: CASTSDRTTPYGYTF.